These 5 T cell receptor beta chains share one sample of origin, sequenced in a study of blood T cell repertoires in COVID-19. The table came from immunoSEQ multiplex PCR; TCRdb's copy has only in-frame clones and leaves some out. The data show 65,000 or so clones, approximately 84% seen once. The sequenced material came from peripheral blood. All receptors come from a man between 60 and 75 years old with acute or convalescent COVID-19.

Here the CDR3 reads CASSLDARRSSGNTIYF. The CDR3 bases are TGCGCCAGCAGCTTGGACGCTCGACGGAGCTCTGGAAACACCATATATTTT. The chain combines TRBV5-1 with TRBJ1-3; D unresolved. This CDR3 is built from 17 residues. V was clipped by 0 bases and J by 0 bases, with 13 bases between them. Looked up from germline, CDR1 is SGHRS and CDR2 is YFSETQ.

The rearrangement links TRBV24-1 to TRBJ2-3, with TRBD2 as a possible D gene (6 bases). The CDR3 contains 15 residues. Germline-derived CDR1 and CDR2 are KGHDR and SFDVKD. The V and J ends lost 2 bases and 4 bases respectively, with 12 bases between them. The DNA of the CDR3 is TGTGCCACCAGTGATTCGGGGACGGGGGCAGATACGCAGTATTTT. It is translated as CATSDSGTGADTQYF.

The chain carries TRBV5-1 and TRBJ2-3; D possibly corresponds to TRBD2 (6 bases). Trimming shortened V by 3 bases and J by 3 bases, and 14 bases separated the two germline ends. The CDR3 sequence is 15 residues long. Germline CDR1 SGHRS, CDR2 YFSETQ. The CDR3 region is CASSSGLLTTDTQYF. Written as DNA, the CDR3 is TGCGCCAGCAGCTCGGGACTCCTTACGACAGATACGCAGTATTTT.

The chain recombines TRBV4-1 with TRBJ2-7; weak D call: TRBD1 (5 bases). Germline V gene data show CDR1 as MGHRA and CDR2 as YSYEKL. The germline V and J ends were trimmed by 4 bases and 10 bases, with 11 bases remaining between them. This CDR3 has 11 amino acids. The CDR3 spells CASSRQGAQYF. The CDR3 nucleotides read TGCGCCAGCAGCCGCCAAGGGGCCCAGTACTTC.

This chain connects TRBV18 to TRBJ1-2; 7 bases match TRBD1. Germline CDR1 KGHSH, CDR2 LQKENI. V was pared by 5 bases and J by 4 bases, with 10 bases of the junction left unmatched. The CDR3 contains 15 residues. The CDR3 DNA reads TGTGCCAGCTCATATGGGACAGAACCGATCTATGGCTACACCTTC. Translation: CASSYGTEPIYGYTF.